The 32 T cell receptor beta chains reported below all come from one sample, sequenced in a study of brain metastases from non-small cell lung cancer. The data were produced by immunoSEQ multiplex PCR, yet TCRdb's version contains in-frame clones alone and is incomplete. There are about 4,400 clones in the sample; about 86% occur only once, and around 6.2% lies in the top ten. The sequenced sample consisted of tumor-adjacent normal tissue. These receptors were taken from a donor aged 40 or older with non-small cell lung cancer.

CDR3 in amino acids: CASRAPQYQETQYF. CDR3 bases: TGTGCCAGCAGAGCACCCCAGTACCAAGAGACCCAGTACTTC. The gene calls are TRBV7-9 and TRBJ2-5; the D is unclear. This CDR3 has 14 amino acids. V dropped 6 bases and J dropped 0 bases, with 11 bases sitting between them. The V gene's germline CDR1 is SEHNR and CDR2 FQNEAQ (reference sequence).

The chain couples TRBV9 to TRBJ2-5; D call uncertain. This CDR3 has 12 residues. Trimming removed 3 bases at V and 5 bases at J, with 8 bases between. Per germline, CDR1 SGDLS and CDR2 YYNGEE. CDR3 in DNA: TGTGCCAGCAGCGCGGTCGGGGAGACCCAGTACTTC. Translation gives CASSAVGETQYF.

The V call is TRBV7-2, the J call TRBJ2-3; perhaps TRBD1 as D (5 bases). CDR3 size: 17 residues. V was pared by 1 base and J by 0 bases, with 14 bases between. From germline, CDR1 is SGHTA and CDR2 FQGNSA. Here the CDR3 DNA reads TGTGCCAGCAGCTTAGTTAGGGGCTTTGGTAGCACAGATACGCAGTATTTT. Its protein product is CASSLVRGFGSTDTQYF. Looking up the rest from reference TRBV7-2 and TRBJ2-3 gives the full variable domain: GAGVSQSPSNKVTEKGKDVELRCDPISGHTALYWYRQSLGQGLEFLIYFQGNSAPDKSGLPSDRFSAERTGGSVSTLTIQRTQQEDSAVYLCASSLVRGFGSTDTQYFGPGTRLTVL.

The genes are TRBV14 and TRBJ1-1, with a weak D call TRBD1 (6 bases). This CDR3 spans 13 amino acids. Germline V CDR1 and CDR2: SGHDN, FVKESK. V was pared by 4 bases and J by 9 bases, with 15 bases between. Written as DNA, the CDR3 is TGTGCCAGCAGCCGACCGGACAGTTACAAAGCTTTCTTT. Its translation: CASSRPDSYKAFF.

The gene calls are TRBV2 and TRBJ1-5, with TRBD1 matching over 8 bases. The J segment lost 4 bases and the V segment lost 7 bases, leaving 9 bases of the junction unmatched. The CDR3 has 15 residues. The germline V gene has CDR1 SNHLY and CDR2 FYNNEI. CDR3 region: CASNPGQEWNQPQHF. Here the CDR3 DNA reads TGTGCCAGCAATCCGGGACAGGAATGGAATCAGCCCCAGCATTTT.

This chain connects TRBV10-1 to TRBJ2-5; D is unclear. The germline V and J ends were trimmed by 8 bases and 5 bases, with 9 bases remaining between them. Germline values: CDR1 WNHNN, CDR2 SYGVQD (reference sequence). The CDR3 spans 11 residues. DNA of the CDR3: TGCGCCAGCTCATCCGGGGAGACCCAGTACTTC. Protein sequence: CASSSGETQYF.

CDR3 sequence (DNA): TGTGCCAGCAGCTTAAAGAACGAGCAGTACTTC. It encodes CASSLKNEQYF. The chain is built from TRBV7-2 and TRBJ2-7, with no clear D. The CDR3 extends over 11 amino acids. Between the trimmed V and J ends, which lost 2 bases and 5 bases, there was a span of 4 bases. Germline V gives CDR1 SGHTA, CDR2 FQGNSA. The full variable domain, rest sourced from reference TRBV7-2 and TRBJ2-7, is GAGVSQSPSNKVTEKGKDVELRCDPISGHTALYWYRQSLGQGLEFLIYFQGNSAPDKSGLPSDRFSAERTGGSVSTLTIQRTQQEDSAVYLCASSLKNEQYFGPGTRLTVT.

This rearrangement joins TRBV5-4 to TRBJ1-6; tentative D call: TRBD1 (5 bases). The CDR3 consists of 16 residues. V lost 3 bases and J 7 bases, leaving 17 bases between the germline ends. Germline V CDR1 and CDR2: SGHNT, YYREEE (reference sequence). This CDR3 is CASSSSGRAGNSPLHF. Written as DNA, the CDR3 is TGTGCCAGCAGCTCGTCGGGACGGGCGGGGAATTCACCCCTCCACTTT.

The chain couples TRBV14 to TRBJ2-1, with D uncertain. This CDR3 region has 13 residues. Per the germline V gene, CDR1 is SGHDN and CDR2 is FVKESK. Trimming cost V 4 bases and J 6 bases, with 10 bases left between them. The CDR3: CASSLRSVNEQFF. CDR3 sequence (DNA): TGTGCCAGCAGCCTACGGTCTGTCAATGAGCAGTTCTTC.

V gene TRBV9 combines with J gene TRBJ2-7; TRBD1 or TRBD2 may be the D gene (5 bases each). The CDR3 has 13 residues. The germline V gene encodes CDR1 SGDLS and CDR2 YYNGEE. V lost 3 bases and J 7 bases, leaving 14 bases between the germline ends. The CDR3 DNA sequence: TGTGCCAGCAGCGGGGACCCAGGACGGGAGCAGTACTTC. Residues: CASSGDPGREQYF. Based on the CDR3 plus reference TRBV9 and TRBJ2-7, the full variable domain is DSGVTQTPKHLITATGQRVTLRCSPRSGDLSVYWYQQSLDQGLQFLIQYYNGEERAKGNILERFSAQQFPDLHSELNLSSLELGDSALYFCASSGDPGREQYFGPGTRLTVT.

This rearrangement joins TRBV5-1 to TRBJ1-3; D is ambiguous. The length of the CDR3 is 15 residues. The V end lost 0 bases, the J end lost 1 base, and 8 bases lay between the germline ends. CDR1 and CDR2 (germline): SGHRS, YFSETQ. In DNA form, the CDR3 reads TGCGCCAGCAGCTTGGCAGGCAGTTCTGGAAACACCATATATTTT. Its protein product is CASSLAGSSGNTIYF.

Of note for this clone: A clone one base away is much larger, so this may be a read error. Other DNA sequences from this sample encode an identical CDR3 as well. CDR3 in amino acids: CASSLSGGADTQYF. The CDR3 DNA sequence: TGTGCCAGCAGTCTAAGCGGAGGGGCAGATACGCAATATTTT. The chain carries TRBV6-5 and TRBJ2-3; maybe TRBD2 (6 bases). CDR3 length: 14 amino acids. Germline assignment: CDR1 MNHEY and CDR2 SVGAGI.

The chain links TRBV15 to TRBJ2-2, with TRBD2 matching over 8 bases. CDR1 is LNHNV and CDR2 is YYDKDF in the germline V gene (reference sequence). The V segment lost 1 base and the J segment 2 bases; nucleotides outside the gene matches: 6. The CDR3 runs 17 residues. The CDR3 spells CATSRGAGGFNTGELFF. The DNA for the CDR3 is TGTGCCACCAGCAGAGGGGCGGGAGGTTTCAACACCGGGGAGCTGTTTTTT.

Concerning this clone: Within the sample, other DNA sequences also encode this same CDR3. The chain employs TRBV5-6 and TRBJ2-5; TRBD1 matches at 7 bases. V was clipped by 1 base and J by 4 bases; unmatched bases: 1. The CDR3 spans 13 residues. Germline V gene sequence: CDR1 SGHDT, CDR2 YYEEEE. CDR3 coding DNA: TGTGCCAGCAGCTTGAGGACAGGAGAGACCCAGTACTTC. Translating gives CASSLRTGETQYF.

In its sample, this clone is large. DNA of the CDR3: TGTGCCAGCAGCCAAGCCCTTGTGGGAGCAAATTCACCCCTCCACTTT. It yields the protein CASSQALVGANSPLHF. The chain employs TRBV3-1 (or the pseudogene TRBV3-2) and TRBJ1-6; D gene unclear. Germline-derived CDR1 and CDR2 are LGHDT and YNNKEL (reference sequence). The CDR3 covers 16 residues. V was pared by 1 base and J by 7 bases, with 14 bases between.

The V gene is TRBV2, the J gene TRBJ2-1, with D perhaps given as TRBD1 or TRBD2 (5 bases each). The V end lost 4 bases, the J end lost 9 bases, and 13 bases lay between the germline ends. This CDR3 region has 13 residues. From germline, CDR1 is SNHLY and CDR2 FYNNEI. CDR3 amino acids: CASSGAERGEQFF. In nucleotides, the CDR3 is TGTGCCAGCAGTGGGGCGGAGAGGGGTGAGCAGTTCTTC.

This clone was found once. This chain joins TRBV7-2 and TRBJ2-5; D perhaps matches TRBD2 (5 bases). The CDR3 loop spans 15 amino acids. V lost 6 bases and J 1 base, leaving 15 bases between the germline ends. Germline V CDR1 and CDR2: SGHTA, FQGNSA. The CDR3 region is CASSPKRAFQETQYF. The CDR3 nucleotides read TGTGCCAGCAGTCCCAAGAGGGCCTTCCAAGAGACCCAGTACTTC.

V usage is TRBV27 and J usage is TRBJ2-1, with TRBD2 matching over 8 bases. V lost 5 bases, J lost 7 bases, and 13 bases stayed unmatched. Germline assignment: CDR1 MNHEY and CDR2 SMNVEV (reference sequence). The CDR3 totals 16 residues. The CDR3 protein is CASSTINSGNSNEQFF. The CDR3 coding sequence is TGTGCCAGCAGTACAATTAATAGCGGGAATTCGAATGAGCAGTTCTTC.

This clone was seen a single time. Other DNA sequences in this specimen translate into the identical CDR3. This chain uses TRBV19 with TRBJ1-5, with a weak D call TRBD1 (5 bases). Trimming removed 5 bases at V and 5 bases at J, with 19 bases between. The germline V gene has CDR1 LNHDA and CDR2 SQIVND (reference sequence). CDR3 size: 16 residues. The CDR3 coding sequence is TGTGCCAGTAGTGGTTTTGACAGATCGTTGGATCAGCCCCAGCATTTT. Its translation is CASSGFDRSLDQPQHF.

V is TRBV5-6 and J is TRBJ2-7; D call uncertain. The germline V and J ends were trimmed by 8 bases and 2 bases, with 14 bases remaining between them. CDR1 is SGHDT, CDR2 YYEEEE, per germline. This CDR3 is 13 amino acids long. Here the CDR3 reads CASYSGVTYEQYF. The CDR3 DNA sequence: TGTGCCAGTTACTCCGGAGTTACCTACGAGCAGTACTTC.

The chain recombines TRBV16 with TRBJ2-2; 10 bases are shared with TRBD1. Germline V gene data show CDR1 as KGHSY and CDR2 as FQNENV. The trim removed 0 bases at V and 6 bases at J, leaving 4 bases unmatched. The CDR3 has 16 residues. This chain's CDR3 is CASSQSRGQGAGELFF. The CDR3, as DNA: TGTGCCAGCAGCCAATCGAGAGGACAGGGGGCCGGGGAGCTGTTTTTT.

This chain links TRBV28 with TRBJ1-1; the D gene is possibly TRBD1 (5 bases). V shed 5 bases and J shed 11 bases, with 15 bases lying between them. CDR1 is MDHEN, CDR2 SYDVKM, per germline. The CDR3 length is 12 residues. CDR3 in DNA: TGTGCCAGCAGTGGACACGCAAGTAGGGCTTTCTTT. Its translation: CASSGHASRAFF.

On this clone itself: This may stem from a read error, because a much larger clone lies one nucleotide away. This rearrangement joins TRBV27 to TRBJ2-7, with TRBD1 as a possible D gene (6 bases). The CDR3 totals 17 residues. V lost 2 bases and J lost 3, with 20 bases in between. Germline V CDR1 and CDR2: MNHEY, SMNVEV (reference sequence). The CDR3 loop is CASSLTPGTRSNYEQYF. The CDR3 nucleotides read TGTGCCAGCAGTTTAACTCCCGGGACAAGGTCGAACTACGAGCAGTACTTC.

The chain couples TRBV7-9 to TRBJ2-1; no clear D gene. Trimming pared 2 bases from V and 8 bases from J, leaving 16 bases between. CDR1 and CDR2 (germline): SEHNR, FQNEAQ (reference sequence). This CDR3 spans 15 amino acids. The CDR3 region has the DNA TGTGCCAGCAGCTTACTGGCTAGAAATGACGATGAGCAGTTCTTC. This gives the protein CASSLLARNDDEQFF.

The V gene is TRBV4-3, the J gene TRBJ1-4, with 10 nucleotides matching TRBD1. CDR3 length: 15 residues. Germline V lookup: CDR1 LGHNA, CDR2 YSLEER. V gave up 4 bases and J gave up 5 bases; unmatched junction bases: 4. CDR3 nucleotides: TGCGCCAGCAGCCCTCGGGACAGGGGAAATGAAAAACTGTTTTTT. It encodes CASSPRDRGNEKLFF.

This chain connects TRBV21-1 to TRBJ1-4; the table's D gene call, TRBD1, was not cross checked with the DNA. TRBV21-1 is described as a pseudogene. This CDR3 is 17 amino acids long. CDR3: CASEVTGTGGKDEKLFF. The CDR3 DNA is TGTGCCAGCGAAGTTACCGGGACAGGGGGAAAGGATGAAAAACTGTTTTTT.

This rearrangement joins TRBV27 to TRBJ2-3; 7 bases map to TRBD1. Germline trimming cut 8 bases from V and 3 bases from J; bases unmatched to any gene: 5. Per the germline V gene, CDR1 is MNHEY and CDR2 is SMNVEV (reference sequence). The CDR3 covers 13 residues. Written as DNA, the CDR3 is TGTGCCAGCTCGACGACAGGGACAGATACGCAGTATTTT. This translates into CASSTTGTDTQYF.

The chain has TRBV7-2 and TRBJ1-6; 11 bases fit TRBD1. The V gene's germline CDR1 is SGHTA and CDR2 FQGNSA. This CDR3 comprises 15 residues. With V trimmed by 3 bases and J by 10 bases, 5 bases remained unmatched. CDR3 DNA sequence: TGTGCCAGCAGCTTGGAGGGACAGGGGGTCTCACCCCTCCACTTT. It translates to CASSLEGQGVSPLHF. Using reference TRBV7-2 and TRBJ1-6 for the parts outside the CDR3, the full variable domain is GAGVSQSPSNKVTEKGKDVELRCDPISGHTALYWYRQSLGQGLEFLIYFQGNSAPDKSGLPSDRFSAERTGGSVSTLTIQRTQQEDSAVYLCASSLEGQGVSPLHFGNGTRLTVT.

V gene TRBV7-8 combines with J gene TRBJ2-5, with 8 bases that match TRBD2. Near its end, the DNA agrees better with TRBJ2-7, so the J call may be wrong. This CDR3 contains 16 residues. CDR1 and CDR2 (germline): SGHVS, FQNEAQ. The CDR3, as DNA: TGTGCCAGCAGCGCGATTAGCGGGGATAGCTCCTACGAGCAGTACTTC. Translated, it gives CASSAISGDSSYEQYF.

The chain recombines TRBV11-3 with TRBJ2-1, with 8 nucleotides matching TRBD2. This CDR3 spans 15 amino acids. The V segment lost 0 bases and the J segment 10 bases; nucleotides outside the gene matches: 8. From germline, CDR1 is SGHNT and CDR2 YENEEA. The CDR3 here is CASSLDRAGAGEQFF. Here the CDR3 DNA reads TGTGCCAGCAGCTTAGATCGAGCGGGAGCGGGGGAGCAGTTCTTC.

V and J are TRBV2 and TRBJ1-4; D is unclear. CDR3 length equals 13 residues. The V end was cut by 11 bases, the J end by 0 bases, with 10 bases between. CDR1 is SNHLY and CDR2 is FYNNEI in the germline V gene. The CDR3 spells CAGSITTNEKLFF. Written as DNA, the CDR3 is TGTGCCGGCTCAATTACAACTAATGAAAAACTGTTTTTT.

The chain recombines TRBV11-3 with TRBJ2-1, with 7 bases identical to TRBD1. The CDR3 length is 17 residues. Trimming at V came to 3 bases and at J to 6 bases, leaving 14 bases not matched to a gene. CDR1 and CDR2 from the germline V gene are SGHNT and YENEEA. CDR3 protein: CASSLGTAGTESNEQFF. CDR3 bases: TGTGCCAGCAGCTTGGGAACAGCCGGGACAGAGTCCAATGAGCAGTTCTTC.